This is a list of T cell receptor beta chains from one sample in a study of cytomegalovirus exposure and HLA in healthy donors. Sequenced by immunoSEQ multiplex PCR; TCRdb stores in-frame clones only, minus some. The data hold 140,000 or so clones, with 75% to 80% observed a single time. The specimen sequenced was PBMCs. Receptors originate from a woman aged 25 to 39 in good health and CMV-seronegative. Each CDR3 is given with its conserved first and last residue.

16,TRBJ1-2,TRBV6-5,CASSSIRTGLGYGYTF
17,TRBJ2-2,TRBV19,CASSPSGGAGYTGELFF
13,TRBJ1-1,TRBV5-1,CASTTSGDTEAFF
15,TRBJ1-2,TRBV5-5,CASRPEGTPNYGYTF
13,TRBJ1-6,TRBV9,CASSVEDYSPLHF
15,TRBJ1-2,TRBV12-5,CASGFWTGGMGGYTF
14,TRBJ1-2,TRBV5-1,CASSLNRDVSGYTF
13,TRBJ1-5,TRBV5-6,CASSPRGNQPQHF
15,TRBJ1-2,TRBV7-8,CASSAGTGGYYGYTF
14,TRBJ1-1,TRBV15,CATTARAGGTEAFF
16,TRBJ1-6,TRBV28,CASSPRSSSYNSPLHF
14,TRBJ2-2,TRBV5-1,CASASGGNTGELFF
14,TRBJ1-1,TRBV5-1,CASSVDRVNTEAFF
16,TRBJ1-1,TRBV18,CASSPLARDRFTEAFF
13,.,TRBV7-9,CASSSSGQGEQYF
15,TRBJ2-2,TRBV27,CASSLRQGGTGELFF
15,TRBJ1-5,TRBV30,CAWSVLGQGNQPQHF
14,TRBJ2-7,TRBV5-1,CASSLVVAKYEQYF
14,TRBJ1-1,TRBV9,CASSAGTGLSEAFF
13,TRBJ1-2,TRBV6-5,CASSLGLYYGYTF
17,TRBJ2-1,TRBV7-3,CASSLVGTSGGYNEQFF
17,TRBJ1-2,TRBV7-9,CASSLWPGETSNYGYTF
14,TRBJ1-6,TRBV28,CASRVSGQGSPLHF
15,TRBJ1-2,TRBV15,CATSRSVDRDYGYTF
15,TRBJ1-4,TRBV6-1,CASSPRTGGVEKLFF
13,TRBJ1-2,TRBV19,CASSDRRGYGYTF
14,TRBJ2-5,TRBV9,CASSVAQGKETQYF
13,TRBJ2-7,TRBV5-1,CACSGGSSYEQYF
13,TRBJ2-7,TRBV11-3,CASSPGTDYEQYF
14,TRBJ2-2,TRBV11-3,CASSWAANTGELFF
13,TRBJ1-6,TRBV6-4,CASSDRGNSPLHF
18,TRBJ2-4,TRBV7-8,CASSLRDSGASQRDIQYF
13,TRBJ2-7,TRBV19,CATSQDLMREQYF
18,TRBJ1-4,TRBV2,CASSERQGGRTTNEKLFF
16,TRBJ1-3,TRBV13,CASSFFAGGRGNTIYF
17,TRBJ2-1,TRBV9,CASSQGLAGGLRGEQFF
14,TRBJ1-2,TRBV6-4,CASSDSTGNYGYTF
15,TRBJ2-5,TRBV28,CASSVSGGGQETQYF
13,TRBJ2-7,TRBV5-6,CASSFRGPYEQYF
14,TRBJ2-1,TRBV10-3,CAISGQAQANEQFF
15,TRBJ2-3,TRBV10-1,CASSESWRNTDTQYF
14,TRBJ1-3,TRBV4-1,CASSQGSAGNTIYF
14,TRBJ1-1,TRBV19,CASSMTPRGTEAFF
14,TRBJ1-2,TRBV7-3,CASSVVAGARGYTF
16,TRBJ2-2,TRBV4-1,CASSQDNGPPRGELFF
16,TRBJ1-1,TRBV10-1,CASSESPTVMNTEAFF
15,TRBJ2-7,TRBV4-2,CASSQEGSGSDEQYF